This T cell receptor beta chain is drawn from a study of blood T cell repertoires in COVID-19 (dated by TCRdb to the early 2020s). Concerning the study at large: Collaborator samples came from the United States, Italy and Spain and covered acute and convalescent phases of COVID-19. The prospective study material was composed of cDNA or gDNA derived from T cells, B-cell-depleted T cells, or PBMCs. Subjects who had been exposed to COVID-19, were actively infected with it, or had recovered from it provided the deeply sampled blood TCRbeta repertoires that made up the dataset. The repertoires were released in a freely available public database intended as a resource for research on the immune response to SARS-CoV-2. Samples came from the ongoing ImmuneRACE study (first 160 participants) plus 1,254 subjects from 6 global collaborators. Nearly every sample came with metadata listing a de-identified subject ID, COVID-19 status, age in years and sex. Where available, HLA class I and class II types were taken from metadata supplied by the sample provider and were not determined by assay-based typing.

Overall results and qualifications from the work: Clinical and demographic metadata were provided uncurated, with the amount varying by source and participant.

Enrolling through a virtual design, the prospective study's participants ranged in age from roughly 18 to 90 years and lived across about two dozen United States geographic areas. To assign participants to cohorts, the prospective study relied on clinical history that participants themselves reported in a screening survey and a study questionnaire. Recovered participants in ImmuneRACE Cohort 3 were defined by two consecutive negative NP/OP PCR tests, clearance by a healthcare professional, or resolution of symptoms. In the prospective study, mobile phlebotomists collected whole blood, serum and a nasopharyngeal or oropharyngeal swab from each participant. Over a 2-month period, participants in the prospective study had the option of providing additional blood draws and questionnaires. Blood samples from the prospective study were shipped frozen or at room temperature prior to DNA extraction. TCRbeta CDR3 regions were amplified from genomic DNA by means of the immunoSEQ Assay, a bias-controlled multiplex PCR. The authors processed their data as follows. Within the assay, amplification of reference gene primers was used to estimate how many nucleated cells each sample contained. To quantify the absolute abundance of each unique TCRbeta CDR3 rearrangement, sequence reads were collapsed and filtered. Productive Simpson clonality was computed per sample as the square root of Simpson's diversity index over productive rearrangements. Entries here come from immuneACCESS through TCRdb and include only in-frame sequences with V and J called. Some clones fail to appear in such tables; in the studies checked, an unresolved V gene covers under half of the shortfall, and the cause of the remainder is unknown. V, J and clone size are taken as reported in that table, and D and trimming were inferred from the DNA itself. The sample table shows roughly 370,000 clones, and roughly 89% are seen once. The ten biggest clones cover 10% of the sample.

This clone was found once. The antigen it recognizes is unknown. Per-base qualities were not stored, and no clone one base away is much larger. Taken from the germline V gene (reference sequence), the CDR1 and CDR2 loops are SEHNR and FQNEAQ. V is clipped by 2 bases and J by 2 bases, and the sequence between their germline boundaries is 9 bases long. Taken from cysteine to phenylalanine, the CDR3 has 14 residues. The CDR3 DNA has 42 bases and is translated from base 1. The receptor's source is a woman aged 50 to 60 who had recovered from COVID-19. The sequencing sample was made of PBMCs or T cells enriched from blood (not recorded which). The chain links TRBV7-9 with TRBJ1-1; D gene: possibly TRBD1, on 5 matching bases. The DNA sequence is given as TGTGCCAGCAGCTTACAGGGTGAAAACACTGAAGCTTTCTTT. The resulting protein is CASSLQGENTEAFF. The CDR3 plus the reference TRBV7-9 and TRBJ1-1 genes for the other parts give the full variable domain: DTGVSQNPRHKITKRGQNVTFRCDPISEHNRLYWYRQTLGQGPEFLTYFQNEAQLEKSRLLSDRFSAERPKGSFSTLEIQRTEQGDSAMYLCASSLQGENTEAFFGQGTRLTVV.